This entry is about one T cell receptor beta chain. Its antigen remains unidentified. Base-call qualities are not available, and no considerably larger clone is one nucleotide away. V is pruned by 3 bases and J by 15 bases, leaving 11 bases of the junction without a gene match. CDR1 MNHEY and CDR2 SMNVEV were looked up in the germline V gene (reference sequence). The CDR3 starts with the cysteine, ends with the phenylalanine, and has 13 residues. Only the CDR3 DNA is retained, 39 bases long and in frame from the first base. The method behind the library was 5' RACE. TCRdb names Illumina HiSeq 2000 as the instrument used. A universal primer binding site was introduced by template switching, and a unique molecular identifier was present in the final cDNA, enabling accurate counting of TCR cDNA molecules. First-strand cDNA for TCR alpha and beta chains was synthesized from specific primers in the conserved constant-segment region. To control for contamination, every cDNA library was double barcoded, receiving both a SMART-Mk sample barcode and Illumina barcodes. Two successive PCR steps introduced TruSeq adapter sequences along with Illumina sample barcodes. TCR alpha and beta cDNA libraries were sequenced on the Illumina HiSeq platform with custom primers. The published analysis was carried out like this. MiGEC processed the raw reads to extract unique molecular identifiers, while MiXCR was used to determine the CDR3 positions. Recombination models were inferred per individual with the repgenHMM and IGoR tools using an EM algorithm. The analysis of shared clonotypes was done with the tcR package in R, with sharing normalized by the product of cloneset sizes. To study raw recombination free of thymic and clonal selection effects, out-of-frame nonproductive sequences were analyzed. TCRdb ran its own pipeline on the public reads, namely fastp trimming at Q25 and MiXCR clone calling, and kept in-frame beta chains. CDR3 protein duplicates are merged, each entry listing the most common genes and DNA. The V and J calls here are based on TCRdb, not the publication. The sample has some 1,700,000 distinct CDR3 sequences on record, about 30% of them singletons. The ten largest clones capture 0.25% to 0.3% of the sample.

Every donor in the study was a healthy Caucasian. These data come from a study of identical twins (dated by TCRdb to between 2015 and 2016). Regarding the research as a whole: TCR alpha and beta repertoires from monozygotic twins, unrelated adults of various ages and cord blood were deep-sequenced to test whether fetal clonotypes persist. To rule out contamination, replicate twin experiments were performed at different times with different library preparation protocols. Overall study outcomes, separate from this receptor: Out-of-frame TCR alpha sharing in monozygotic twins was systematically underestimated by recombination models, whereas sharing between unrelated individuals was in agreement with the recombination models. Fewer insertions were carried by abundant cord blood beta clonotypes, a similar but weaker trend appeared in young adult naive repertoires, and no such trend appeared in memory repertoires. Because the same donors could not be followed over many years, the conclusions relied on cross-sectional statistical analysis. Invariant T cells such as MAIT and iNKT could partly confound zero-insertion analyses, although diverse VJ usage argued against such confounding for most clonotypes. Excess twin sharing in beta out-of-frame sequences was weaker because fewer shared sequences lowered the signal-to-noise ratio. Compared with coincidental sharing between unrelated individuals, out-of-frame TCR alpha sequences shared between twins had an excess of sequences with low generation probability.

Sample: cord blood. The receptor chain draws on TRBV27 and TRBJ2-4; 7 bases in between match TRBD1. The source is a newborn girl in good health. The CDR3 reads as follows: CASSFGQAHERYF. In nucleotides, the sequence is TGTGCCAGCAGTTTCGGACAGGCACACGAGCGGTACTTC.